A single T cell receptor (beta chain) is shown here with its context. Germline assignment: CDR1 MNHNS and CDR2 SASEGT. Trimming removed 7 bases at V and 5 bases at J, with 17 bases between. The CDR3 is 14 residues long. Some clones are missing from TCRdb's copy, which holds only in-frame ones; the method was immunoSEQ multiplex PCR. The table lists more than 65,000 clones, 95% to 98% of them singletons. The source of the sample is a study of technical replicates of blood from several donors. The chain is built from TRBV6-1 and TRBJ1-2, with D maybe TRBD1 (5 bases). Sequenced material: T cells isolated from PBMCs. The source of this sequence is a human donor in good health. This CDR3 is CASTPSGTAYGYTF. The CDR3 coding sequence is TGTGCCAGCACCCCTTCCGGGACTGCATATGGCTACACCTTC.